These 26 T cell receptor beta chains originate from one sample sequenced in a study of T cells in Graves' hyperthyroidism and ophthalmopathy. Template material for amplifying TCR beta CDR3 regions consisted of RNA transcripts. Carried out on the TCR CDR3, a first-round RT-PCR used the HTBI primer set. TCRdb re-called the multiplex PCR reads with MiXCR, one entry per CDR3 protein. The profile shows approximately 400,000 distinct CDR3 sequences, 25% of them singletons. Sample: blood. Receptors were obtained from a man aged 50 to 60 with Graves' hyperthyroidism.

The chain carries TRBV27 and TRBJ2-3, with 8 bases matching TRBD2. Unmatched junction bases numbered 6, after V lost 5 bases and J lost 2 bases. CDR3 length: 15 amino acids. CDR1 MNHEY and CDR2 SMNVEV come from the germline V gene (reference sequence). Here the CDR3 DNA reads TGTGCCAGCAGTCGGGTAGCGGGGTTCACAGATACGCAGTATTTT. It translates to CASSRVAGFTDTQYF.

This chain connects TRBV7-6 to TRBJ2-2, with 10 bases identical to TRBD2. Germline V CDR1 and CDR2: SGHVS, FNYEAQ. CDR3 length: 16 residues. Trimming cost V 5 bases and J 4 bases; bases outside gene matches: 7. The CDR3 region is CASSTGLAATTGELFF. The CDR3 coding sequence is TGTGCCAGCAGCACCGGACTAGCGGCAACCACCGGGGAGCTGTTTTTT.

The CDR3 nucleotides read TGTGCCAGTAGTACCCTACTAGCGGGAGGAATCGGGGAGCTGTTTTTT. Residues: CASSTLLAGGIGELFF. The rearrangement links TRBV19 to TRBJ2-2; 12 bases map to TRBD2. Losses at the gene ends were 4 bases for V and 7 bases for J; bases not matched to a gene: 7. Germline V gene data show CDR1 as LNHDA and CDR2 as SQIVND (reference sequence). The CDR3 spans 16 residues.

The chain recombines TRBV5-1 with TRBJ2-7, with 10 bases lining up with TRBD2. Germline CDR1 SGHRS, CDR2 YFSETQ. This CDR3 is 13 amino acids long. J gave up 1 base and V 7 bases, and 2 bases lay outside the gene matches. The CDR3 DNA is TGCGCCAGCGGGACTAGCGTTTCCTACGAGCAGTACTTC. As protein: CASGTSVSYEQYF.

DNA for the CDR3: TGTGCCAGCAGTTACAACAGGGTTCAAGAGACCCAGTACTTC. Encoded protein: CASSYNRVQETQYF. The gene calls are TRBV6-6 and TRBJ2-5, with D maybe TRBD1 (6 bases). Germline V gene lookup returns CDR1 MNHNY and CDR2 SVGAGI (reference sequence). The CDR3 spans 14 residues. V lost 2 bases to trimming and J lost 2 bases, with 9 bases between them.

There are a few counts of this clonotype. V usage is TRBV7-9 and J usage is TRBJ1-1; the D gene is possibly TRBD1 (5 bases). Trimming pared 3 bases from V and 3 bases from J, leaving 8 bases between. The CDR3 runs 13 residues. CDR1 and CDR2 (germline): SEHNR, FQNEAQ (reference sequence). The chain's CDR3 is CASSFEGYTEAFF. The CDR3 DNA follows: TGTGCCAGCAGCTTCGAGGGGTACACTGAAGCTTTCTTT.

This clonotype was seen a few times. The CDR3 region has the DNA TGTGCCAGCACACCTCGGACAGGGGGCTATTATGGCTACACCTTC. This codes for CASTPRTGGYYGYTF. The J gene is TRBJ1-2, the V gene TRBV6-1, with 11 nucleotides matching TRBD1. Unmatched junction bases numbered 9, after V lost 7 bases and J lost 5 bases. The CDR3 runs to 15 residues. From germline, CDR1 is MNHNS and CDR2 SASEGT.

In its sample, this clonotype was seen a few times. CDR3 sequence (DNA): TGCAGTGCTACCCAGGACAGCTCTGGAAACACCATATATTTT. It encodes CSATQDSSGNTIYF. V gene TRBV20-1 combines with J gene TRBJ1-3; D perhaps matches TRBD1 (6 bases). The germline V gene has CDR1 DFQATT and CDR2 SNEGSKA (reference sequence). The CDR3 runs 14 residues. With 4 bases removed from V and 0 bases from J, the gap between germline ends came to 10 bases.

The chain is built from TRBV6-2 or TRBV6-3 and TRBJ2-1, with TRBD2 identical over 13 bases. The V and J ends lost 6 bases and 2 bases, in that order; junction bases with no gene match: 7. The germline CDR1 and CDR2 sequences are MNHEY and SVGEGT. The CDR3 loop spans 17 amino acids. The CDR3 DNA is TGTGCCAGCAGACCGAGACTAGCGGGAGGACCCTACAATGAGCAGTTCTTC. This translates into CASRPRLAGGPYNEQFF.

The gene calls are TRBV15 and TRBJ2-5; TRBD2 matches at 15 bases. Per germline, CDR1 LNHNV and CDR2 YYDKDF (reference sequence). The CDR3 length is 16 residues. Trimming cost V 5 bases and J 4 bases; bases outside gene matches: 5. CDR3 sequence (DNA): TGTGCCACCAGCGGGGGACTAGCGGGGGGTGGAGAGACCCAGTACTTC. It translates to CATSGGLAGGGETQYF.

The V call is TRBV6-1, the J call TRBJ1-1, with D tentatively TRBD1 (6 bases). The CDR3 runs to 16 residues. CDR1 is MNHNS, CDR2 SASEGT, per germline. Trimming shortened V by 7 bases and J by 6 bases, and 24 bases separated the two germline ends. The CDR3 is CASISLEGGGFAEAFF. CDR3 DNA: TGTGCCAGCATTTCCTTGGAGGGGGGGGGGTTCGCTGAAGCTTTCTTT.

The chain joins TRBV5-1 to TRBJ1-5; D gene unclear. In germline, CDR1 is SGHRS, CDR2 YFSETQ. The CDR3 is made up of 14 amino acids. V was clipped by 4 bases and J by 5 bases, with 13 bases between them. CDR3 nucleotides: TGCGCCAGCAGCGTCGGAATACTCGATCAGCCCCAGCATTTT. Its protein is CASSVGILDQPQHF.

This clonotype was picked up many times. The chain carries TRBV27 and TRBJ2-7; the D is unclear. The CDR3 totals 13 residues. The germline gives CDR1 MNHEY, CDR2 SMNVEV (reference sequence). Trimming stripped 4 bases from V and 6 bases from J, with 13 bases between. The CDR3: CASSSPILSEQYF. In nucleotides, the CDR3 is TGTGCCAGCAGTTCCCCTATCCTAAGCGAGCAGTACTTC.

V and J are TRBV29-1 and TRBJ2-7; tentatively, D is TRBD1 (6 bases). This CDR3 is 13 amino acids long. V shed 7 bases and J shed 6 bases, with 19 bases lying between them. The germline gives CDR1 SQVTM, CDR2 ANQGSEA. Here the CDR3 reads CSATRITGSEQYF. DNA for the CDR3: TGCAGCGCAACCAGAATAACAGGGTCCGAGCAGTACTTC.

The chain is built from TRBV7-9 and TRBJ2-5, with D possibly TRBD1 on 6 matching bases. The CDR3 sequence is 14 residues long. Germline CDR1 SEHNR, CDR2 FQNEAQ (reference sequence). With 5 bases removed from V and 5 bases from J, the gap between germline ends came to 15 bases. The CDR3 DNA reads TGTGCCAGCAGCCTACAGGGCCCCTGGGAGACCCAGTACTTC. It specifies CASSLQGPWETQYF.

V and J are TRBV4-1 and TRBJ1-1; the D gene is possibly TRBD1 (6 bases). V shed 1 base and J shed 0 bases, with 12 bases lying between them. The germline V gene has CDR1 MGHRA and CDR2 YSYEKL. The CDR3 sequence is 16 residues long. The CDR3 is CASSQATGYMNTEAFF. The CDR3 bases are TGCGCCAGCAGCCAAGCGACAGGATACATGAACACTGAAGCTTTCTTT.

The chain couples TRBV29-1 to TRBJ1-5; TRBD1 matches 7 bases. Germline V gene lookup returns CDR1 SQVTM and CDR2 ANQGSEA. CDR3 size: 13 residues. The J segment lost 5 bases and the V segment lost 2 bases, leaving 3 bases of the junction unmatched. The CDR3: CSVEQGGDQPQHF. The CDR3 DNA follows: TGCAGCGTTGAACAGGGGGGTGATCAGCCCCAGCATTTT.

The CDR3 nucleotides are TGTGCCAGTAGTACCTCAAGGGGGCGGACCGGGGAGCTGTTTTTT. Protein: CASSTSRGRTGELFF. The genes are TRBV19 and TRBJ2-2, with 7 bases fitting TRBD1. The CDR3 contains 15 residues. Germline CDR1 reads LNHDA; CDR2 reads SQIVND (reference sequence). The V and J ends lost 4 bases and 5 bases, in that order; junction bases with no gene match: 7.

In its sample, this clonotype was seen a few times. The CDR3 protein is CASRDRNTGELFF. The CDR3 DNA is TGTGCCAGCCGGGACCGCAACACCGGGGAGCTGTTTTTT. The J gene is TRBJ2-2, the V gene TRBV12-3 or TRBV12-4; either TRBD1 or TRBD2 may fit D (5 bases each). The CDR3 loop spans 13 amino acids. V lost 8 bases to trimming and J lost 2 bases, with 9 bases between them.

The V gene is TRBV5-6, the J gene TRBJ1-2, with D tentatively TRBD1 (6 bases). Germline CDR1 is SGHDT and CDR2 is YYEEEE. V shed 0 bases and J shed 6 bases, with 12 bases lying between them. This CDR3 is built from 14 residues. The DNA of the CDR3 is TGTGCCAGCAGCTTGGGAACCTGGACAGATGGCTACACCTTC. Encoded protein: CASSLGTWTDGYTF.

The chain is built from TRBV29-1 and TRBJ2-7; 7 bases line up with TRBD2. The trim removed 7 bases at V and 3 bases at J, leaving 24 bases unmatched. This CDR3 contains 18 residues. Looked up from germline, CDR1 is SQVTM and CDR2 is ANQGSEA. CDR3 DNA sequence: TGCAGCGCCTTGGGTTCTCCGGGACTAACAGAACTGCGCTACGAGCAGTACTTC. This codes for CSALGSPGLTELRYEQYF.

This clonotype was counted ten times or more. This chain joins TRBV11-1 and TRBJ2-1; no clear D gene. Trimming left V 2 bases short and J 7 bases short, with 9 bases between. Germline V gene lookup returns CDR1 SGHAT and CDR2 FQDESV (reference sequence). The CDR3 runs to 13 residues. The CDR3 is CASSLRRKNEQFF. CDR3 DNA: TGTGCCAGCAGCTTACGTCGGAAGAATGAGCAGTTCTTC.

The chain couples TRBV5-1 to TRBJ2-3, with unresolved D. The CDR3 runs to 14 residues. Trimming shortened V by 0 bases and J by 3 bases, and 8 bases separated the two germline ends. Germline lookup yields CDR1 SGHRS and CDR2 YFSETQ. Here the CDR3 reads CASSLAQFTDTQYF. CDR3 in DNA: TGCGCCAGCAGCTTGGCCCAGTTTACAGATACGCAGTATTTT. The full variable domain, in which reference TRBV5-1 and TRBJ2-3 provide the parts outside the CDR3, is KAGVTQTPRYLIKTRGQQVTLSCSPISGHRSVSWYQQTPGQGLQFLFEYFSETQRNKGNFPGRFSGRQFSNSRSEMNVSTLELGDSALYLCASSLAQFTDTQYFGPGTRLTVL.

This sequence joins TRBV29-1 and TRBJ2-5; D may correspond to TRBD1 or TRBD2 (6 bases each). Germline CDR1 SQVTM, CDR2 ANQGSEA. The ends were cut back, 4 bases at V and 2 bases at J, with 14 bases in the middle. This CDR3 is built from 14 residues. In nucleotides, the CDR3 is TGCAGCGTTGTGAGGGGGGTAGGACAAGAGACCCAGTACTTC. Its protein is CSVVRGVGQETQYF.

The CDR3 region is CAWSFPASEKLFF. The CDR3 DNA reads TGTGCCTGGAGTTTCCCGGCCTCGGAAAAACTGTTTTTT. The gene calls are TRBV30 and TRBJ1-4; D is unresolved. V was shortened by 2 bases and J by 8 bases, with 12 bases between the two germline ends. The CDR3 has 13 residues. The germline V gene has CDR1 GTSNPN and CDR2 SVGIG (reference sequence).

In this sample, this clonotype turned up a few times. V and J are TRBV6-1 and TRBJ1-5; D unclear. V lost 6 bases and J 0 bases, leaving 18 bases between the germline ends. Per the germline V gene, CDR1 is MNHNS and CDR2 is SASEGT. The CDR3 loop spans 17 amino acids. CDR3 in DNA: TGTGCCAGCAGGCCCCGGGAAAGTACCTATAGCAATCAGCCCCAGCATTTT. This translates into CASRPRESTYSNQPQHF.